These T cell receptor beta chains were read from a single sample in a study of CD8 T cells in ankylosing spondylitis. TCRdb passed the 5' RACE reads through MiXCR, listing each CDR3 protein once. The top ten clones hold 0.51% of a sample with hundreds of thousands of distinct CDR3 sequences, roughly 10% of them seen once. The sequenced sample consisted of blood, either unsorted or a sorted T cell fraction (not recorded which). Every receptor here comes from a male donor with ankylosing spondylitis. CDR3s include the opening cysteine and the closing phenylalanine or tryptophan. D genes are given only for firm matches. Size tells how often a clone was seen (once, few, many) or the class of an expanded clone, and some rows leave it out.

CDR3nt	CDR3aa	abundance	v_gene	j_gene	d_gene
TGTGCCAGCAGTTCTACAGGACTTGCCACTGAAGCTTTT	CASSSTGLATEAF	few	TRBV28	TRBJ1-1	NA
TGCAGTGCTAGAGAATACAAGCGGGGTGGGGAGACCCAGTACTTC	CSAREYKRGGETQYF	NA	TRBV20-1	TRBJ2-5	TRBD2
TGTGCCAGCAGCCCGTTCCTGAGGGAAAAACTGTTTTTT	CASSPFLREKLFF	few	TRBV7-2	TRBJ1-4	NA
TGCAGTGCTAACAGGGGGCATATCTATCAGCCCCAGCATTTT	CSANRGHIYQPQHF	many	TRBV20-1	TRBJ1-5	TRBD1
TGCAGTGCCCGCGCCCTCGGACTAGCTGGGTACGAGCAGTACTTC	CSARALGLAGYEQYF	few	TRBV20-1	TRBJ2-7	TRBD2
TGTGCCAGCAGCCCCCCACAGGGTGAGCAGTTCTTC	CASSPPQGEQFF	few	TRBV7-2	TRBJ2-1	NA
TGTGCCATCAGTTCCGGGACGGGTTATGGCTACACCTTC	CAISSGTGYGYTF	many	TRBV10-3	TRBJ1-2	NA
TGCAGCGTTGATCAGACTCCGAAGGGCTACACCTTC	CSVDQTPKGYTF	many	TRBV29-1	TRBJ1-2	NA
TGTGCCAGCAGTCCCGACGGCCTTAGGCGAGGCTACACCTTC	CASSPDGLRRGYTF	NA	TRBV12-3/TRBV12-4	TRBJ1-2	NA
TGTGCCAGCAGCGTCCGACAGGGCGACGGGATTAACTATGGCTACACCTTC	CASSVRQGDGINYGYTF	few	TRBV9	TRBJ1-2	TRBD1
TGTGCCATCAGTTGGACTAGCGGGACCTACAATGAGCAGTTCTTC	CAISWTSGTYNEQFF	many	TRBV10-3	TRBJ2-1	TRBD2
TGTGCCAGCAGCCCAGGACAGGCGCGAAACACCATATATTTT	CASSPGQARNTIYF	NA	TRBV5-5	TRBJ1-3	TRBD1
TGCAGTGCTACTTCCGGGACAGGGGGCCTTGGCTACACCTTC	CSATSGTGGLGYTF	many	TRBV20-1	TRBJ1-2	TRBD1
TGCGCCAGCAGCCCACGCGGGGTGGGCACTGAAGCTTTCTTT	CASSPRGVGTEAFF	many	TRBV4-3	TRBJ1-1	NA
TGCGCCAGCAACCTGGGACAGGGGAATGATGGCTACACCTTC	CASNLGQGNDGYTF	many	TRBV5-1	TRBJ1-2	TRBD1
TGTGCCAGCAGCCAAGGGCCTCCCACAGATACGCAGTATTTT	CASSQGPPTDTQYF	NA	TRBV3-1	TRBJ2-3	NA
TGTGCCAGCAGCACTGACAGCATGGGGACCAATGAGCAGTTCTTC	CASSTDSMGTNEQFF	NA	TRBV7-9	TRBJ2-1	NA
TGCAGTGCTAGAGGACAATTCGGCAGGCTGAACACTGAAGCTTTCTTT	CSARGQFGRLNTEAFF	few	TRBV20-1	TRBJ1-1	NA
TGCAGTGCTGCCAGGGACAGCATGAACACTGAAGCTTTCTTT	CSAARDSMNTEAFF	few	TRBV20-1	TRBJ1-1	TRBD1
TGTGCCACCAGCAGGGTGAGGGGTGGAGAGGACACCTTC	CATSRVRGGEDTF	few	TRBV15	TRBJ1-2	NA
TGTGCCAGCAGCGCCCTGGACGGCTTCTACACTGAAGCTTTCTTT	CASSALDGFYTEAFF	few	TRBV11-1	TRBJ1-1	NA
TGTGCCAGCAGTTCCGGACAGCAATATTCACCCCTCCACTTT	CASSSGQQYSPLHF	NA	TRBV27	TRBJ1-6	NA
TGCGCCAGCAGCTTGTGGGGACTAGCGGCCTACAATGAGCAGTTCTTC	CASSLWGLAAYNEQFF	few	TRBV5-1	TRBJ2-1	TRBD2
TGCAGTGCTAGCCTAGGAGCCGGGGAGCTGTTTTTT	CSASLGAGELFF	NA	TRBV20-1	TRBJ2-2	NA
TGCGCCAGCAGCTTTAATCAGGGGGTCGAGCAGTACTTC	CASSFNQGVEQYF	few	TRBV5-1	TRBJ2-7	TRBD1
TGTGCCAGCAGCTCCCCACGGGACAGGGCGCAGTATTTT	CASSSPRDRAQYF	many	TRBV7-8	TRBJ2-3	TRBD1
TGTGCCAGCAGCTTAGTGTCTCAGGGATACTACGAGCAGTACTTC	CASSLVSQGYYEQYF	NA	TRBV7-2	TRBJ2-7	NA
TGCGCCAGCCGTCCCGACTCTGGAAACACCATATATTTT	CASRPDSGNTIYF	few	TRBV5-1	TRBJ1-3	NA
TGTGCCAGCAGTAACAGACAGGGTATGGCCGGGGAGCTGTTTTTT	CASSNRQGMAGELFF	many	TRBV6-5	TRBJ2-2	TRBD1
TGCAGCGTTGAGCTACACTCTGGAAACACCATATATTTT	CSVELHSGNTIYF	many	TRBV29-1	TRBJ1-3	NA
TGCAGTGCTAGAGAGGCCGGCCTAAGACAGGGTTACGAGCAGTACTTC	CSAREAGLRQGYEQYF	few	TRBV20-1	TRBJ2-7	TRBD1
TGTGCCAGCAGCTGGAGGACATACCAAGAGACCCAGTACTTC	CASSWRTYQETQYF	NA	TRBV7-6	TRBJ2-5	NA
TGTGCCATCAGTGAAGAAACCGGGACAGGGTTAATCTTC	CAISEETGTGLIF	many	TRBV10-3	TRBJ2-1	TRBD1
TGTGCCAGCAGCTACACCGCACGACTCACGGTCAACACCGGGGAGCTGTTTTTT	CASSYTARLTVNTGELFF	few	TRBV28	TRBJ2-2	NA
TGTGCCAGCACCGACCGGTCCCGACCCAACTACGAGCAGTACTTC	CASTDRSRPNYEQYF	NA	TRBV11-2	TRBJ2-7	NA
TGTGCCAGCAGCGCCAGACCTCACACTGAAGCTTTCTTT	CASSARPHTEAFF	NA	TRBV9	TRBJ1-1	NA
TGTGCCAGCAGCTTAGGACCCGGCAGGGTGCGATACAATGAGCAGTTCTTC	CASSLGPGRVRYNEQFF	NA	TRBV7-8	TRBJ2-1	NA
TGCAGCGGTAAACGAAGGGACGCAGATACGCAGTATTTT	CSGKRRDADTQYF	many	TRBV29-1	TRBJ2-3	NA
TGTGCCAGCAGTCTAGACAGGGGCCATAGCTACGAGCAGTACTTC	CASSLDRGHSYEQYF	NA	TRBV27	TRBJ2-7	TRBD1
TGCAGTGCTGGCCGTCGGGGGGCGACCAAAAACATTCAGTACTTC	CSAGRRGATKNIQYF	NA	TRBV20-1	TRBJ2-4	NA
TGTGCCAGCAGCTGGTCGTGGGCGAGGCACCAAGAGACCCAGTACTTC	CASSWSWARHQETQYF	few	TRBV7-2	TRBJ2-5	NA
TGCGCCAGCAGCTTGGTGAGCAGGGTGAACTATGGCTACACCTTC	CASSLVSRVNYGYTF	few	TRBV5-1	TRBJ1-2	NA
TGTGCCAGCAGCTCCCTGGCCCAATTATGGGGGCTGGACAATGAGCAGTTCTTC	CASSSLAQLWGLDNEQFF	few	TRBV5-5	TRBJ2-1	NA
TGCAGTGCTAGAGTACCCTGGCTACAGACCCAGTACTTC	CSARVPWLQTQYF	NA	TRBV20-1	TRBJ2-5	NA
TGTGCCAGCAGTTTTGTTGGGGCCCGCGGTAGCAATCAGCCCCAGCATTTT	CASSFVGARGSNQPQHF	NA	TRBV28	TRBJ1-5	NA